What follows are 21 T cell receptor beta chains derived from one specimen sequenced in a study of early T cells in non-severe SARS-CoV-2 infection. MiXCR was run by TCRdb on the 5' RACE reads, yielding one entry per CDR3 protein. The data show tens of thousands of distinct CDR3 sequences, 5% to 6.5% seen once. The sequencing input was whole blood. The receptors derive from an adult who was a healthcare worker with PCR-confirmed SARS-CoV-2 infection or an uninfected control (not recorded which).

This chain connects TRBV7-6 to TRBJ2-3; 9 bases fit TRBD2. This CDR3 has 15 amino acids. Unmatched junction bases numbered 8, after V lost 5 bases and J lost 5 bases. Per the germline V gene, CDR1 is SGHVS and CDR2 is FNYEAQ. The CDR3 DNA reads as TGTGCCAGCAGCGCCGGGGGACTAGCAAGAGATACGCAGTATTTT. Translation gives CASSAGGLARDTQYF.

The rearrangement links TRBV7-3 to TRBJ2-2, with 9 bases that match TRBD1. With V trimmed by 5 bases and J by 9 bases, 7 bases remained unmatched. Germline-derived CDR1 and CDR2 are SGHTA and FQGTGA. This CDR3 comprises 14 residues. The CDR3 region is CASSPGQGRWELFF. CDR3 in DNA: TGTGCCAGCAGCCCGGGACAGGGTCGTTGGGAGCTGTTTTTT.

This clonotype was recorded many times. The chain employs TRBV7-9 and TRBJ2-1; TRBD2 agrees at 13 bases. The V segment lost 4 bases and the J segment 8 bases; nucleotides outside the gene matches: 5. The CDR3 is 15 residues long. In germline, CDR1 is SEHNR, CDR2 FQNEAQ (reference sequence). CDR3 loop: CASSSTSGRRDEQFF. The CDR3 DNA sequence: TGTGCCAGCAGCTCGACTAGCGGGAGGAGGGATGAGCAGTTCTTC.

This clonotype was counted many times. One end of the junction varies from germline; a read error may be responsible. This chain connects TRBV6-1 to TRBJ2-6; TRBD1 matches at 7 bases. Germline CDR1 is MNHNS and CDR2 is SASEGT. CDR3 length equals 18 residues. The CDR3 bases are TGTGCCAGCAGTCAACCTACAGGGGTTACCCCTGGGGCCAACGTCCTGATTTTC. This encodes CASSQPTGVTPGANVLIF.

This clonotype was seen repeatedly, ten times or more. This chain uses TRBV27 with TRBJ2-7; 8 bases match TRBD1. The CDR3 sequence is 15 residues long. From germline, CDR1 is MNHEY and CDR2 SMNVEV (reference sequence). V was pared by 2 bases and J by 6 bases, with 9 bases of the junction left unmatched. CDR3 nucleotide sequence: TGTGCCAGCAGTTTACTGGCAGGGGGCATCTCCGAGCAGTACTTC. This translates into CASSLLAGGISEQYF.

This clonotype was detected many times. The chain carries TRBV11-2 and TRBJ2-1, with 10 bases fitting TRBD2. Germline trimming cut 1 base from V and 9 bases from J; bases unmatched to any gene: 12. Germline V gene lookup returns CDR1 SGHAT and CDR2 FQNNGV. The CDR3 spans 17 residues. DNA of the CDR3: TGTGCCAGCAGCTTAGGATATCGTACTAGCGGGATTGTTGAGCAGTTCTTC. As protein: CASSLGYRTSGIVEQFF.

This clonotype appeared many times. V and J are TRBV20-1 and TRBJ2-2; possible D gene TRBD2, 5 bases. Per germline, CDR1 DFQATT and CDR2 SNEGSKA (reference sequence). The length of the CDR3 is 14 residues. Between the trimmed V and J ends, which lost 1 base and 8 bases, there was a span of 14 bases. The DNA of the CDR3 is TGCAGTGCTAGAGCTGGCGCCGGGGTTGGGGAGCTGTTTTTT. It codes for CSARAGAGVGELFF.

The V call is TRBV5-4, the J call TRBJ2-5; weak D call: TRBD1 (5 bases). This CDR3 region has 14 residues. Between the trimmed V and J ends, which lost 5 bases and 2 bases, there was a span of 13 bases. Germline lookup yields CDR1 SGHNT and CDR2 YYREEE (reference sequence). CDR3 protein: CASSSGQIQETQYF. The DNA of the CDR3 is TGTGCCAGCAGTTCCGGACAAATTCAAGAGACCCAGTACTTC. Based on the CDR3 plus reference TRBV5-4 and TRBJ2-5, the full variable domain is ETGVTQSPTHLIKTRGQQVTLRCSSQSGHNTVSWYQQALGQGPQFIFQYYREEENGRGNFPPRFSGLQFPNYSSELNVNALELDDSALYLCASSSGQIQETQYFGPGTRLLVL.

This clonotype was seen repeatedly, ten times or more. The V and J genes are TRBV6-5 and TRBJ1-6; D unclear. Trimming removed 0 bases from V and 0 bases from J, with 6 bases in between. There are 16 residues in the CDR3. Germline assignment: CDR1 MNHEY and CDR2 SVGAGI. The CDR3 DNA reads TGTGCCAGCAGTTACTCGTTGAGCTCCTATAATTCACCCCTCCACTTT. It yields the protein CASSYSLSSYNSPLHF.

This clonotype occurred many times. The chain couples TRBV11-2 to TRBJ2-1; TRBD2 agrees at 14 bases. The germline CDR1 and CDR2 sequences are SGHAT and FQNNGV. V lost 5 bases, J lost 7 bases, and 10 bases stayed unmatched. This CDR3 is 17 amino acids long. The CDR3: CASSPGLAGEGENEQFF. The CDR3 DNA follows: TGTGCCAGCAGCCCGGGACTAGCGGGAGAAGGTGAGAATGAGCAGTTCTTC. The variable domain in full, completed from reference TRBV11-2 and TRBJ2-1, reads EAGVAQSPRYKIIEKRQSVAFWCNPISGHATLYWYQQILGQGPKLLIQFQNNGVVDDSQLPKDRFSAERLKGVDSTLKIQPAKLEDSAVYLCASSPGLAGEGENEQFFGPGTRLTVL.

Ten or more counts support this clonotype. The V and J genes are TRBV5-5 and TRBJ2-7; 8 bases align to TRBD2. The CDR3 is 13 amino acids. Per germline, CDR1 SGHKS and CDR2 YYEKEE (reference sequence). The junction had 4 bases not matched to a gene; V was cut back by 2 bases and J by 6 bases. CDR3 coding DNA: TGTGCCAGCAGCTTAACCGGGAGGGTCGAGCAGTACTTC. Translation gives CASSLTGRVEQYF.

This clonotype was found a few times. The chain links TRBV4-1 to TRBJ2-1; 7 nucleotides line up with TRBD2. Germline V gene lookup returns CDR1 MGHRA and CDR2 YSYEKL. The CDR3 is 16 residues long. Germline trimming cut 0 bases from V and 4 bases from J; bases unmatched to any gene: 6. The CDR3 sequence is CASSQDASGHYNEQFF. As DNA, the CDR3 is TGCGCCAGCAGCCAAGATGCTAGCGGACATTACAATGAGCAGTTCTTC.

The CDR3 bases are TGCAGCATGAACGGGGGAGCGAACACCGGGGAGCTGTTTTTT. Amino acid sequence: CSMNGGANTGELFF. The chain combines TRBV29-1 with TRBJ2-2; perhaps TRBD2 as D (6 bases). The CDR3 totals 14 residues. V lost 8 bases and J lost 0, with 13 bases in between. Looked up from germline, CDR1 is SQVTM and CDR2 is ANQGSEA.

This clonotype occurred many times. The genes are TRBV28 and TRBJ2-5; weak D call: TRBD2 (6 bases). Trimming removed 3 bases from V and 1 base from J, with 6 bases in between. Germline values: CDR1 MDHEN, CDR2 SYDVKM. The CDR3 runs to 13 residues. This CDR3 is CASSLTSQETQYF. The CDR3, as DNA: TGTGCCAGCAGTTTGACTAGCCAAGAGACCCAGTACTTC.

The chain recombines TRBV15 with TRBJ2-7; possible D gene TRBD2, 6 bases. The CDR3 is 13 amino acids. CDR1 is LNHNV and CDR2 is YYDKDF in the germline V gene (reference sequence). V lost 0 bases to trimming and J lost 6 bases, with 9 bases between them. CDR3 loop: CATSRDLGGEQYF. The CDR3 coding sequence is TGTGCCACCAGCAGAGATTTGGGAGGCGAGCAGTACTTC. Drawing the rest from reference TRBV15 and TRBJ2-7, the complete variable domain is DAMVIQNPRYQVTQFGKPVTLSCSQTLNHNVMYWYQQKSSQAPKLLFHYYDKDFNNEADTPDNFQSRRPNTSFCFLDIRSPGLGDTAMYLCATSRDLGGEQYFGPGTRLTVT.

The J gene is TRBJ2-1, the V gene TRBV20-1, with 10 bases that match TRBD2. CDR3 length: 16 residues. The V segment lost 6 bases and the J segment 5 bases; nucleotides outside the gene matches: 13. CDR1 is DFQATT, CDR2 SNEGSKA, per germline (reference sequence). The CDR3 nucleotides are TGCAGTGCCAGTGTCCCTCTAGCGGGAGTCCACAATGAGCAGTTCTTC. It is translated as CSASVPLAGVHNEQFF.

The CDR3 loop is CSAKPQGPGEQYF. The CDR3 nucleotides are TGCAGCGCTAAACCACAGGGTCCGGGCGAGCAGTACTTC. The rearrangement links TRBV29-1 to TRBJ2-7; a possible D gene is TRBD1 (6 bases). Trimming cost V 7 bases and J 6 bases, with 19 bases left between them. Germline V gene lookup returns CDR1 SQVTM and CDR2 ANQGSEA. The CDR3 length is 13 residues.

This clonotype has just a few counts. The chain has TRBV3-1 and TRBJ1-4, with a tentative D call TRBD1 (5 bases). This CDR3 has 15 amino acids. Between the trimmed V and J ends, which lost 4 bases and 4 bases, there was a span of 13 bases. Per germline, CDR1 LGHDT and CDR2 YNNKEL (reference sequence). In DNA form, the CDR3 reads TGTGCCAGCAGCCCGACGGGACCGAATAATGAAAAACTGTTTTTT. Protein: CASSPTGPNNEKLFF.

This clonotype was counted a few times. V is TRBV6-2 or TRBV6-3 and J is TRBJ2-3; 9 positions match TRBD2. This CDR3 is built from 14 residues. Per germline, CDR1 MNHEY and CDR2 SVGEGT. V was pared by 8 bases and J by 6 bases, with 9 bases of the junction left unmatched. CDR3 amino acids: CASVVAGVSDTQYF. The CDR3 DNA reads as TGTGCCAGCGTAGTAGCGGGAGTCTCGGATACGCAGTATTTT.

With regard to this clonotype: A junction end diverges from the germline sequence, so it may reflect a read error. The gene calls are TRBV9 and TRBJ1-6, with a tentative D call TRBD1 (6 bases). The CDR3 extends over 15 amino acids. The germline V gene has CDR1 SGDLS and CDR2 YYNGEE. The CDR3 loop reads CVSSAPQGSNSPLHF. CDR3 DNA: TGTGTCAGCAGCGCCCCGCAGGGGTCTAATTCACCCCTCCACTTT.

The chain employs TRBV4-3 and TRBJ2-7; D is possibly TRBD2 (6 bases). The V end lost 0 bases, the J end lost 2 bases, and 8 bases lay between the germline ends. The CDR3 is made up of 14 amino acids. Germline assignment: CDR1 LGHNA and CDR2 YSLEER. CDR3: CASSQERGTYEQYF. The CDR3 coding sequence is TGCGCCAGCAGCCAAGAGCGGGGCACCTACGAGCAGTACTTC.